The present T cell receptor beta chain was sequenced within a study of beta chain features in type 1 diabetes (dated by TCRdb to the late 2010s). Context from the whole study: Patients and healthy donors did not differ in mean age, gender distribution, total cell number or subset yield. A total of 107,917,701 sorted cells were examined across all samples, and RNA yield correlated strongly with the number of cells per subset. The study compared TCRB repertoires of sorted circulating CD4+ T cell subsets between recently diagnosed type 1 diabetes patients and matched healthy donors. Naive and central memory subsets were obtained from all 28 donors, but regulatory and stem cell-like memory subsets were isolated from only 8 patients and about eight healthy donors. Findings and caveats that apply to the study as a whole: Fewer insertions and more nucleotide deletions at VDJ recombination sites were observed in patients with type 1 diabetes, implying thymic rearrangement abnormalities. PCR may preferentially amplify shorter templates, but because patient and control samples were amplified and corrected together, any resulting skew would affect both groups equally. Because cDNA was sequenced instead of genomic DNA, activated cells with high expression could be over-represented, although the groups did not differ in activation or CD3 levels. Naive, central memory and regulatory TCRB repertoires appeared to be more alike among patients than among healthy donors. In all four CD4+ subsets, TCRB CDR3 length was moderately but significantly shorter in type 1 diabetes patients. Only small numbers of individuals were included in the HLA sub-analyses, which left unresolved whether HLA type had any influence on TCRB rearrangement.

Comment on this clone: What antigen it recognizes has not been identified. Per-base qualities were not stored, and no clone one base away is much larger.

The entire amount of isolated RNA was reverse transcribed using the High Capacity cDNA Reverse Transcription Kit, so the sequenced TCRB transcripts were expressed ones. Naive, central memory and regulatory T cell samples underwent deep immunoSEQ sequencing, averaging around 4 million total reads per sample. Sorted cells were lysed in RLT buffer, and RNA was extracted using DNase-treated RNeasy Micro or Mini kits according to cell number. Each cell subset was processed separately to prevent cross-contamination, with patient and healthy donor samples processed together. The immunoSEQ multiplex PCR was used to amplify TCRB sequences from cDNA, yielding 87-bp fragments that span the CDR3 region. Sequencing of the amplicons was performed on the Illumina HiSeq platform. The authors' analysis ran thus. Synthetic template baselines were used to correct PCR bias computationally, reads within Hamming distance 2 were collapsed, and singletons that could not be merged were discarded. Reads were aligned against IMGT to assign V, D and J genes, CDR3 length and insertions or deletions at six rearrangement sites. Within each subset, clonotype counts were normalized to the number of sorted cells before true diversity and Gini coefficients were calculated with the tcR R package. The overlap coefficient, calculated on TCRB nucleotide sequences, was used to measure repertoire sharing. Here the immuneACCESS table is served through TCRdb, limited to in-frame sequences with V and J called. Missing clones are a known gap in these copies; in checked studies unresolved V genes cover under half, and the rest lacks a known reason. Clone size and the V and J calls come from that table; the DNA yielded D and trimming. Across this sample there are 250,000 to 300,000 clones, with about 7.8% seen only once. Together, the top ten hold more than 0.8% of the sample.

A single peripheral blood draw of 90 to 150 mL on average was collected from each donor into heparinised tubes. Naive, central memory, regulatory and stem cell-like memory CD4+ T cells were sorted on a BD FACSAria II using a panel including CD45RO, CCR7, CD25, CD127, CD95 and CD27. Every sorted population had a purity above 98%. Right away, PBMCs were isolated by Lymphoprep density gradient centrifugation and were stained directly, with no culture step. To minimize batch effects, samples were stained and sorted in pairs, one healthy donor with one patient per experiment. Trimming removed 2 bases from V and 2 bases from J, leaving 11 bases between the germline ends. CDR1 and CDR2 (MNHEY, SVGAGI) derive from the germline V gene. The CDR3 starts with the cysteine, ends with the phenylalanine, and has 15 residues. Of all the DNA, just the CDR3 is kept, 45 bases in frame from base 1.

The sequenced material came from central memory CD4+ T cells from blood. The clonotype was recovered from a young woman in good health. This chain joins TRBV6-5 to TRBJ2-3; TRBD2 is perhaps the D gene, given 6 matching bases. This receptor carries the CDR3 CASSYGAGYTDTQYF. The DNA sequence is given as TGTGCCAGCAGTTACGGGGCGGGGTACACAGATACGCAGTATTTT.